This TCR beta chain was sequenced in a study of blood T cell repertoires in COVID-19. Background on the study: Sites across the United States, Italy and Spain contributed samples from acute and convalescent COVID-19. From T cells, B-cell-depleted T cells, or PBMCs came the material, which was cDNA or gDNA.

One Seattle source followed patients from active infection through their disease course. The germline V gene has CDR1 SNHLY and CDR2 FYNNEI. The CDR3 totals 13 residues. V shed 2 bases and J shed 4 bases, with 5 bases lying between them. In the source study's methods: Estimation of nucleated cell counts was performed using reference gene primer amplification. Repertoires were generated with immunoSEQ multiplex PCR, while TCRdb's copy carries only in-frame clones and drops some. The V and J calls and clone size are taken from that table; D and trimming were inferred from the DNA. This sample yields some 120,000 clones, of which 90% are seen a single time; 4% to 5% belongs to the top ten.

The chain has TRBV2 and TRBJ2-2; D is ambiguous. Sequencing input: peripheral blood. The TCR comes from a man in his fifties or sixties with COVID-19, enrolled during active disease. As DNA, the CDR3 is TGTGCCAGCAGTGAATTCGTCACCGGGGAGCTGTTTTTT. Translating gives CASSEFVTGELFF.